This T cell receptor (beta chain) was captured in a study of OX40 agonist ivuxolimab in advanced cancers. At the level of the study: Patients were dosed with the agonistic anti-OX40 (CD134) antibody ivuxolimab.

Worth noting for this clone: Its antigen is unidentified.

Germline CDR1 is LGHNA and CDR2 is YNFKEQ. The CDR3 consists of 15 residues. V was pared by 2 bases and J by 5 bases, with 5 bases of the junction left unmatched. General study findings and limits: The work left the antigen specificity of expanded peripheral T cells undetermined. Some of the nonresponding patients also showed low levels of normalized T-cell clonal expansion. CD8+ T cells were the subset that, on average, had more expanded clones than CD4+.

Some clones are missing from TCRdb's copy, which holds only in-frame ones; the method was immunoSEQ multiplex PCR. The sample lists 7,500 to 8,500 clones, around 75% occurring once. The sequenced sample was CD4+ or CD8+ T cells sorted from blood, obtained in a trial of the OX40 agonist ivuxolimab. The TCR was taken from an adult with an advanced solid tumor such as melanoma, head and neck, liver or kidney cancer. The J gene is TRBJ1-3, the V gene TRBV4-2; 8 bases map to TRBD1. CDR3 sequence: CASSQWTGSRNTIYF. DNA for the CDR3: TGTGCCAGCAGCCAATGGACAGGGTCTAGAAACACCATATATTTT.